Presented here are 5 T cell receptor beta chains from one specimen sequenced in a study of T cells in Graves' hyperthyroidism and ophthalmopathy. Amplification of TCR beta CDR3 regions used RNA as the template. A first-round RT-PCR of the TCR CDR3 used the HTBI primer set. Each CDR3 protein is one row after TCRdb ran MiXCR on the multiplex PCR reads. This sample has a few hundred thousand distinct CDR3 sequences, with 15% to 18% found just once. The specimen sequenced was blood. The receptors derive from a woman aged 25 to 39 with Graves' hyperthyroidism.

The V and J genes are TRBV7-9 and TRBJ2-6; no firm D call. The V end was cut by 2 bases, the J end by 4 bases, with 9 bases between. This CDR3 comprises 15 residues. Germline-derived CDR1 and CDR2 are SEHNR and FQNEAQ (reference sequence). The CDR3 here is CASSLMGLGANVLTF. CDR3 nucleotides: TGTGCCAGCAGCTTAATGGGGTTGGGGGCCAACGTCCTGACTTTC.

The rearrangement uses TRBV12-3 or TRBV12-4 and TRBJ2-7; TRBD1 or TRBD2 may be the D gene (6 bases each). Trimming took off 5 bases at V and 3 bases at J, with 20 bases between the two ends. The CDR3 contains 16 residues. The CDR3 region is CASSPAPGGISYEQYF. In DNA form, the CDR3 reads TGTGCCAGCAGTCCCGCCCCCGGGGGCATCAGCTACGAGCAGTACTTC.

This clonotype was seen repeatedly, ten times or more. CDR3 sequence reads: CATNIPGQVYEQYF. CDR3 coding DNA: TGTGCCACCAACATCCCGGGACAGGTCTACGAGCAGTACTTC. The V gene is TRBV28, the J gene TRBJ2-7; TRBD1 matches 8 bases. With 10 bases clipped from V and 3 bases from J, the junction kept 11 bases outside the gene matches. CDR3 length: 14 amino acids. Germline values: CDR1 MDHEN, CDR2 SYDVKM.

CDR3 nucleotide sequence: TGTGCCTGGACCCCATGGGGGCCTGAGACCCAGTACTTC. It translates to CAWTPWGPETQYF. The chain uses TRBV7-3 and TRBJ2-5; D possibly corresponds to TRBD1 (6 bases). The length of the CDR3 is 13 residues. Per the germline V gene, CDR1 is SGHTA and CDR2 is FQGTGA. V was shortened by 11 bases and J by 5 bases, with 18 bases between the two germline ends.

In its sample, this clonotype was seen many times. CDR3 sequence reads: CASRGLTYEQYF. In DNA form, the CDR3 reads TGTGCCAGCAGGGGACTCACCTACGAGCAGTACTTC. This sequence joins TRBV2 and TRBJ2-7, with a weak D call TRBD2 (6 bases). Trimming shortened V by 6 bases and J by 2 bases, and 8 bases separated the two germline ends. Per the germline V gene, CDR1 is SNHLY and CDR2 is FYNNEI. This CDR3 spans 12 amino acids. Full variable domain (rest looked up from reference TRBV2 and TRBJ2-7): EPEVTQTPSHQVTQMGQEVILRCVPISNHLYFYWYRQILGQKVEFLVSFYNNEISEKSEIFDDQFSVERPDGSNFTLKIRSTKLEDSAMYFCASRGLTYEQYFGPGTRLTVT.